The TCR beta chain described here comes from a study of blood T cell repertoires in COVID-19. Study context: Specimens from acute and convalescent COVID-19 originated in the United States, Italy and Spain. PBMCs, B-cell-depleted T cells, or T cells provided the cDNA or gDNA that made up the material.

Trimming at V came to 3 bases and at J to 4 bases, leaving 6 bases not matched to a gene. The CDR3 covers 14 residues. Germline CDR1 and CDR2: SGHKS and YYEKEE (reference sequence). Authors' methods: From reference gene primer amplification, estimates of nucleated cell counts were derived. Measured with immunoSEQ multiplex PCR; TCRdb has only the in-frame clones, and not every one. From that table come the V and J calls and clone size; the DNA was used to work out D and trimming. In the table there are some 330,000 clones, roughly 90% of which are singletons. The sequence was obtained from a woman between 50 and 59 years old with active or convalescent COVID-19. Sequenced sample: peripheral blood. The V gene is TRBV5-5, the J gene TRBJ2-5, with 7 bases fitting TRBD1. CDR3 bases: TGTGCCAGCAGCTCCCAGGGGGATGGAGAGACCCAGTACTTC. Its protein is CASSSQGDGETQYF.